A selection of T cell receptor beta chains follows, all from one sample in a study of CD8+ T cells in alopecia areata. The method was immunoSEQ multiplex PCR; TCRdb's version includes in-frame clones alone and lacks a portion of them. This table has approximately 140,000 clones, over 45% appearing once. The sequencing sample was made of CD4+ T cells sorted from blood. All receptors derive from a human donor with alopecia areata. Each CDR3 is given with its conserved first and last residue. The order of the fields is CDR3 length, V gene, J gene, clone size, D gene, CDR3 DNA, CDR3 protein. A D gene is named only where the DNA matches it firmly. A clone size is listed for some rows: how often the clone was seen (once, few, many), or a class if it is expanded.

15	TRBV10-3	TRBJ2-1	NA	NA	TGTGCCATCAGTGAGTCGGCTAGCGAATACAATGAGCAGTTCTTC	CAISESASEYNEQFF
12	TRBV29-1	TRBJ2-7	few	NA	TGCAGCGGCACCGGGACCCTCGGGGAGCAGTACTTC	CSGTGTLGEQYF
13	TRBV29-1	TRBJ1-1	NA	NA	TGCAGCGTTCAAGGGGTCTTGAACACTGAAGCTTTCTTT	CSVQGVLNTEAFF
13	TRBV9	TRBJ2-1	NA	NA	TGTGCCAGCAGCTTGACTCCTTACAATGAGCAGTTCTTC	CASSLTPYNEQFF
13	TRBV29-1	TRBJ1-1	NA	NA	TGCAGCGTTGCTTCGATAATGAACACTGAAGCTTTCTTT	CSVASIMNTEAFF
12	TRBV29-1	TRBJ1-4	few	NA	TGCAGCGTACAGGGTACGAGTGAAAAACTGTTTTTT	CSVQGTSEKLFF
15	TRBV28	TRBJ2-3	few	TRBD2	TGTGCCAGCAGTTTTGGCGGGAGTTCCACAGATACGCAGTATTTT	CASSFGGSSTDTQYF
16	TRBV4-1	TRBJ2-1	NA	TRBD1	TGCGCCAGCAGCCCCCAGAGGACAGGGGGTATAGATGAGCAGTTCTTC	CASSPQRTGGIDEQFF
12	TRBV2	TRBJ2-1	NA	TRBD2	TGTGCCGGGACTAGCGATAACAATGAGCAGTTCTTC	CAGTSDNNEQFF
14	TRBV25-1	TRBJ2-6	NA	NA	TGTGCCAGCAGTGGCCCATCTGGGGCCAACGTCCTGACTTTC	CASSGPSGANVLTF
17	TRBV5-1	TRBJ1-1	NA	TRBD1	TGCGCCAGCAGCTTGGCCCGGACAGGGGGTTCTAGTGTGGGAGCTTTCTTT	CASSLARTGGSSVGAFF
11	TRBV29-1	TRBJ2-1	NA	NA	TGCAGCGTTGCCTCCTACAATGAGCAGTTCTTC	CSVASYNEQFF
15	TRBV28	TRBJ2-1	NA	TRBD1	TGTGCCAGCAGGACTCCGGGACAGGGGAAAAATGAGCAGTTCTTC	CASRTPGQGKNEQFF
14	TRBV7-3	TRBJ1-1	few	NA	TGTGCCAGCAGCCAAGGACAGACAGATACTGAAGCTTTCTTT	CASSQGQTDTEAFF
13	TRBV9	TRBJ1-1	few	NA	TGTGCCAGCAGCGTAGGAGGGAACAATGAAGCTTTCTTT	CASSVGGNNEAFF
13	TRBV7-9	TRBJ2-3	NA	TRBD1	TGTGCCAGCAGATCAACAGGGGCAGATACGCAGTATTTT	CASRSTGADTQYF
14	TRBV29-1	TRBJ1-1	NA	TRBD1	TGCAGCGTTGACGGGACAGGGGTGGACACTGAAGCTTTCTTT	CSVDGTGVDTEAFF
17	TRBV1	TRBJ2-1	NA	NA	TGCACCAGCAGCCAAGATCCACTAGCGGGCCGGTACAATGAGCAGTTCTTC	CTSSQDPLAGRYNEQFF
17	TRBV4-1	TRBJ2-5	NA	TRBD2	TGCGCCAGCAGCCTACCCCCAGCGGGAGGAGTACAAGAGACCCAGTACTTC	CASSLPPAGGVQETQYF
15	TRBV9	TRBJ2-1	NA	NA	TGTGCCAGCAGCGTAGATCCGCGGGAAGACAATGAGCAGTTCTTC	CASSVDPREDNEQFF
12	TRBV28	TRBJ1-2	NA	NA	TGTGCCAGCAGTTCATTGATCTATGGCTACACCTTC	CASSSLIYGYTF
14	TRBV10-3	TRBJ2-1	NA	TRBD1	TGTGCCATCAGTTCGGGACAGGGTTTCAATGAGCAGTTCTTC	CAISSGQGFNEQFF
12	TRBV29-1	TRBJ2-5	NA	NA	TGCAGCGTTGAGGCCCATGGGGAGACCCAGTACTTC	CSVEAHGETQYF
13	TRBV7-3	TRBJ2-5	NA	NA	TGTGCCAGCAGCTTACGGGCGTTAGAGACCCAGTACTTC	CASSLRALETQYF
15	TRBV7-2	TRBJ2-1	NA	TRBD2	TGTGCCAGCAGCCCAACTAGCGGGAGTTACAATGAGCAGTTCTTC	CASSPTSGSYNEQFF
15	TRBV29-1	TRBJ1-1	few	TRBD1	TGCAGCGTCGACAGCCCAGGGGGGCAGAACACTGAAGCTTTCTTT	CSVDSPGGQNTEAFF
12	TRBV29-1	TRBJ1-4	NA	NA	TGCAGCGTCCGGGGGGTTAGTGAAAAACTGTTTTTT	CSVRGVSEKLFF
13	TRBV5-1	TRBJ2-7	once	NA	TGCGCCAGCAGCTTGATGGCAGATTACGAGCAGTACTTC	CASSLMADYEQYF
16	TRBV29-1	TRBJ2-3	NA	TRBD2	TGCAGCGTTGAAGATCGTCGACTAGCTAGCACAGATACGCAGTATTTT	CSVEDRRLASTDTQYF
16	TRBV5-1	TRBJ2-5	few	TRBD2	TGCGCCAGCAGCTTGGAACCGGGACTAGAAAAAGAGACCCAGTACTTC	CASSLEPGLEKETQYF
15	TRBV5-6	TRBJ2-1	NA	NA	TGTGCCAGCAGCCGGGCGGGGCAGGGATACAATGAGCAGTTCTTC	CASSRAGQGYNEQFF
16	TRBV4-1	TRBJ2-7	NA	TRBD2	TGCGCCAGCAGCCAAGGTAGCGGGAGGGGCCGGGGCGAGCAGTACTTC	CASSQGSGRGRGEQYF
14	TRBV2	TRBJ2-5	NA	NA	TGTGCCAGCAGGAAAACAGGGTTTCCGGAGACCCAGTACTTC	CASRKTGFPETQYF
12	TRBV2	TRBJ1-1	NA	NA	TGTGCCAGCAGTGAAGCAGGGGTCGGAGCTTTCTTT	CASSEAGVGAFF
13	TRBV7-2	TRBJ2-1	few	TRBD2	TGTGCCCCGTCACTAGCGGGAGTGAATGAGCAGTTCTTC	CAPSLAGVNEQFF
11	TRBV12-5	TRBJ1-1	few	NA	TGTGCTAGTGGAGAATTAACTGAAGCTTTCTTT	CASGELTEAFF
14	TRBV19	TRBJ1-5	few	NA	TGTGCCAGTAAAACTGGGGAGAGCAATCAGCCCCAGCATTTT	CASKTGESNQPQHF
15	TRBV7-3	TRBJ2-7	NA	TRBD1	TGTGCCAGCAGCTCGACTCCACAGGGGACGAACGAGCAGTACTTC	CASSSTPQGTNEQYF
14	TRBV19	TRBJ1-1	few	TRBD1	TGTGCCAGTAACCCACAGGGGCGAGGGACTGAAGCTTTCTTT	CASNPQGRGTEAFF
11	TRBV29-1	TRBJ2-3	NA	NA	TGCAGCTACAGGGAAACAGATACGCAGTATTTT	CSYRETDTQYF
18	TRBV7-9	TRBJ2-1	NA	TRBD1	TGTGCCAGCAGCTTTTCCGGAACCAAGACAGGGTCGGTCAATGAGCAGTTCTTC	CASSFSGTKTGSVNEQFF
13	TRBV7-9	TRBJ2-3	NA	NA	TGTGCCAGCAGCTTTTTAGTCGCAGATACGCAGTATTTT	CASSFLVADTQYF
18	TRBV29-1	TRBJ2-7	NA	NA	TGCAGCGTTTGGGGGGTCGCCCCAGCGCGGATGGTAGGCTACGAGCAGTACTTC	CSVWGVAPARMVGYEQYF
11	TRBV29-1	TRBJ1-2	NA	NA	TGCAGCGTTGCTTTGGGGGATGGCTACACCTTC	CSVALGDGYTF
12	TRBV6-5	TRBJ2-7	few	NA	TGTGCCAGCAGGGGGAGAAGGTACGAGCAGTACTTC	CASRGRRYEQYF
18	TRBV4-1	TRBJ2-7	NA	TRBD2	TGCGCCAGCAGCCAGTTGGAGGCTAGCGGGAGACTACCCTACGAGCAGTACTTC	CASSQLEASGRLPYEQYF
16	TRBV14	TRBJ2-1	NA	TRBD2	TGTGCCAGCAGCCAAGTTAGCGGGAGGGCCGGGTATGAGCAGTTCTTC	CASSQVSGRAGYEQFF
19	TRBV5-1	TRBJ2-1	NA	TRBD2	TGCGCCAGCAGCGGGACACTAGCGGGAGGGCCCTCATGGTACAATGAGCAGTTCTTC	CASSGTLAGGPSWYNEQFF
15	TRBV5-1	TRBJ1-2	NA	TRBD1	TGCGCCAGCAGCCTCCGGGACAGGGGGGACTATGGCTACACCTTC	CASSLRDRGDYGYTF
15	TRBV5-1	TRBJ2-1	NA	NA	TGCGCCAGCAGCTTTGGTACAGCGACCTACAATGAGCAGTTCTTC	CASSFGTATYNEQFF
16	TRBV5-1	TRBJ2-3	NA	NA	TGCGCCAGCAGCTTGGGTATACTACTTTCCACAGATACGCAGTATTTT	CASSLGILLSTDTQYF
14	TRBV5-1	TRBJ2-7	NA	TRBD2	TGCGCCAGCAGCTGGAGAGCGGGAGGCCACGAGCAGTACTTC	CASSWRAGGHEQYF
12	TRBV30	TRBJ2-3	NA	NA	TGTGCCTGGACAGGTAGCACAGATACGCAGTATTTT	CAWTGSTDTQYF
11	TRBV7-9	TRBJ2-5	NA	NA	TGTGCCAGCAGCCCCGGGGAGACCCAGTACTTC	CASSPGETQYF
16	TRBV29-1	TRBJ1-2	NA	NA	TGCAGCGTTTCTACAGGGAATGATAGGAACTACTATGGCTACACCTTC	CSVSTGNDRNYYGYTF